This T cell receptor beta chain was identified during a study of OX40 agonist ivuxolimab in advanced cancers. Overall study context: The dose-escalation cohort had hepatocellular carcinoma, melanoma, renal cell or head and neck cancer. Partial responses were achieved by three patients, one with hepatocellular carcinoma and two with cutaneous melanoma. Age averaged approximately 60 years (range roughly 23 to 80), and 80% to 90% were male. Findings and caveats of the study: Clonal expansion by week 6 occurred in CD4+ and CD8+ blood T cells (at 0.1 to 3.0 mg/kg).

Generated by immunoSEQ multiplex PCR, the TCRdb table keeps only in-frame clones and is missing some. The data contain roughly 50,000 clones, around 88% of them seen just once; the ten biggest clones take up about a third. With regard to this clone: Its antigen remains unknown.

Trimming at V came to 4 bases and at J to 0 bases, leaving 4 bases not matched to a gene. The CDR3 spans 16 residues. Germline-derived CDR1 and CDR2 are SGHRS and YFSETQ. This TCR came from an adult with an advanced solid tumor such as melanoma, head and neck, liver or kidney cancer. V usage is TRBV5-1 and J usage is TRBJ1-6; 7 bases align to TRBD1. Sequenced here: CD4+ or CD8+ T cells sorted from blood, sampled in a trial of the OX40 agonist ivuxolimab. CDR3 sequence reads: CASSQGVVSYNSPLHF. CDR3 DNA sequence: TGCGCCAGCAGCCAGGGGGTAGTCTCCTATAATTCACCCCTCCACTTT.